Below are 6 T cell receptor delta chains sequenced from a single sample in a study of gamma-delta T cells after stem cell transplantation. TCRdb reprocessed the RT-PCR reads using CATT. The data hold 2,800 or so delta-chain clones, with roughly 2.6% observed a single time. The source material was gamma-delta T cells. These receptors were collected from a human donor. It is not recorded whose cells these are; they may come from a transplant donor.

This clone appeared a few times. The translation of this DNA and the TCRdb protein of a much larger clone differ at residue 6, probably owing to a read error; the protein shown here is translated from the DNA. The chain carries TRDV2 and TRDJ1, with TRDD3 identical over 11 bases. Germline V lookup: CDR1 GEAIGNYY, CDR2 EKD. The CDR3 sequence is 19 residues long. Trimming took 0 bases from V and 4 from J; bases not matched to a gene: 15. CDR3 DNA: TGTGCCTGTGACACCGTGGAGTTTGGGGGATACGAAAATAGCGATAAACTCATCTTT. Protein sequence: CACDTVEFGGYENSDKLIF.

To note about this clone: The protein that TCRdb holds for this DNA derives from a much larger clone and differs from the translated DNA at residue 14, which likely indicates a read error; the protein shown here is translated from the DNA. CDR3 region: CACDPLLSHTGDMTGLIF. In DNA, the CDR3 is TGTGCCTGTGACCCACTACTATCCCACACGGGGGATATGACTGGACTCATCTTT. The rearrangement joins TRDV2 to TRDJ1, with 8 nucleotides matching TRDD3. V shed 3 bases and J 10 bases; nucleotides not matched to a gene: 24. Germline CDR1 reads GEAIGNYY; CDR2 reads EKD. The CDR3 has 18 residues.

A remark on this clone: This DNA's translation differs at residue 6 from TCRdb's protein, which comes from a much larger clone; a read error is likely, and the protein shown is translated from the DNA. This chain links TRDV2 with TRDJ3; 9 bases agree with TRDD3. Germline values: CDR1 GEAIGNYY, CDR2 EKD. The trim removed 0 bases at V and 0 bases at J, leaving 5 bases unmatched. This CDR3 has 19 residues. In DNA form, the CDR3 reads TGTGCCTGTGACACCGCGGGGGATACACTCTCCTGGGACACCCGACAGATGTTTTTC. Protein sequence: CACDTAGDTLSWDTRQMFF.

This clone was picked up a small number of times. This likely traces to a read error, being one base from a far larger clone. This chain's CDR3 is CACDPLTGGPRSAQLFF. Here the CDR3 DNA reads TGTGCCTGTGACCCTCTTACTGGGGGACCCCGCTCCGCACAACTCTTCTTT. The gene calls are TRDV2 and TRDJ2; 9 bases match TRDD3. Germline V gives CDR1 GEAIGNYY, CDR2 EKD. The ends lost 3 bases at V and 8 bases at J; junction bases unmatched: 15. CDR3 length: 17 amino acids.

This clone ranks as medium-sized (0.01 to 0.1%). The V and J genes are TRDV2 and TRDJ1; TRDD3 matches 10 bases. CDR1 and CDR2 from the germline V gene are GEAIGNYY and EKD. V lost 3 bases, J lost 1 base, and 13 bases stayed unmatched. The CDR3 contains 18 residues. The CDR3 nucleotides read TGTGCCTGTGACCTACTGGGGGATCCTCTAAGGGGCACCGATAAACTCATCTTT. It is translated as CACDLLGDPLRGTDKLIF.

A word on this clone: The protein held in TCRdb is that of a much larger clone and does not match this DNA's translation at residue 4, likely because of a read error; the protein shown is translated from the DNA. The CDR3 sequence is CACATILGDTSWDTRQMFF. DNA for the CDR3: TGTGCCTGTGCCACAATACTGGGGGATACCTCCTGGGACACCCGACAGATGTTTTTC. V and J are TRDV2 and TRDJ3; 12 bases map to TRDD3. Germline lookup yields CDR1 GEAIGNYY and CDR2 EKD. After removal of 5 bases from V and 0 bases from J, the junction contained 7 bases not matched to a gene. There are 19 residues in the CDR3.